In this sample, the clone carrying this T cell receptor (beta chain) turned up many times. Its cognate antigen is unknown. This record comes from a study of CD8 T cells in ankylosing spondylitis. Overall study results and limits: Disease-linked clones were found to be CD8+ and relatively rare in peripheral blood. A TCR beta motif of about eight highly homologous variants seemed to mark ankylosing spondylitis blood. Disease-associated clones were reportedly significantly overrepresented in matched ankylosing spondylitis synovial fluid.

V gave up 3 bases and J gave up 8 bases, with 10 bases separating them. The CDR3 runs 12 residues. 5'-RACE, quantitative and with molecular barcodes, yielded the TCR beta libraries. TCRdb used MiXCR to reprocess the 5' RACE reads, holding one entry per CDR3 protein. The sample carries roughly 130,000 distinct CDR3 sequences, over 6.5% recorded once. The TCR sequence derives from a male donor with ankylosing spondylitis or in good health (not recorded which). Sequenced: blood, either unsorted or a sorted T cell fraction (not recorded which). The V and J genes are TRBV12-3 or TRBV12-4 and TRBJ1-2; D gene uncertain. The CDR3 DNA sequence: TGTGCCAGCAGTTTTGCCCACGGAGGCTACACCTTC. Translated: CASSFAHGGYTF.